This is a list of T cell receptor beta chains from one sample in a study of Graves' ophthalmopathy and Graves' hyperthyroidism. One entry per CDR3 protein results from TCRdb running MiXCR on the multiplex PCR reads. The sample holds around 1,000,000 distinct CDR3 sequences, approximately 35% seen once. Source material: peripheral blood or thyroid tissue (not recorded which). The receptors here all came from an adult man with Graves' hyperthyroidism. Each CDR3 is given with its conserved first and last residue. A D gene is named only where the DNA matches it firmly. Some rows mark clone size as missing; the rest say once, few, many or name a class of expanded clone.

V gene,D gene,clone size,J gene,CDR3 DNA,CDR3 protein
TRBV2,TRBD1,many,TRBJ2-3,TGTGCCAGCAGTTCACAGGGGGTCTTTCCAGATACGCAGTATTTT,CASSSQGVFPDTQYF
TRBV29-1,TRBD1,-,TRBJ1-4,TGCAGCGGTGCAGGGGGTACTAATGAAAAACTGTTTTTT,CSGAGGTNEKLFF
TRBV10-1,-,many,TRBJ2-7,TGCGCCAGCAGTGACCAGTCCGCCTCCTACGAGCAGTACTTC,CASSDQSASYEQYF
TRBV9,-,many,TRBJ2-7,TGTGCCAGCAGCGTAGCGGAGGGAGGCTACGAGCAGTACTTC,CASSVAEGGYEQYF
TRBV28,-,few,TRBJ2-7,TGTGCCAGCAGTTTAGGGCAGGGCTTCGAAGAGCAGTACTTC,CASSLGQGFEEQYF
TRBV29-1,TRBD1,-,TRBJ1-1,TGCAGCGCCCCGGGGACAGGGGGTAGGAACACTGAAGCTTTCTTT,CSAPGTGGRNTEAFF
TRBV7-2,TRBD2,few,TRBJ2-2,TGTGCCAGCAGCTTAGATCGGTGGCTAGCGGGCTACACCGGGGAGCTGTTTTTT,CASSLDRWLAGYTGELFF
TRBV7-2,TRBD2,few,TRBJ2-5,TGTGCCAGCAGACGTTTGTCCGGACTAGCGGGCCAAGAGACCCAGTACTTC,CASRRLSGLAGQETQYF
TRBV12-3/TRBV12-4,-,few,TRBJ2-2,TGTGCCAGCCGTATTCTGGGGGAGCTGTTTTTT,CASRILGELFF
TRBV20-1,TRBD2,-,TRBJ2-5,TGCAGTGCTGGACGGAGGCCTAGCGGGTTAGAGACCCAGTACTTC,CSAGRRPSGLETQYF
TRBV7-9,-,-,TRBJ1-1,TGTGCCAGCAACCCCTTCACCAGGGGTGAAGCTTTCTTT,CASNPFTRGEAFF
TRBV14,-,many,TRBJ1-5,TGTGCCAGCAGCCAAGATGGCGGTCAGCCCCAGCATTTT,CASSQDGGQPQHF
TRBV27,-,once,TRBJ2-7,TGTGCCAGCAGTTTAACTCGTAACTACGAGCAGTACTTC,CASSLTRNYEQYF
TRBV7-9,-,-,TRBJ2-7,TGTGCCAGCAGCTCTTTTCCCGGGAGCTCCTACGAGCAGTACTTC,CASSSFPGSSYEQYF
TRBV15,TRBD1,once,TRBJ1-5,TGTGCCACCAGCAGAATCCGGGACAGGGGGAATCAGCCCCAGCATTTT,CATSRIRDRGNQPQHF
TRBV2,-,-,TRBJ1-2,TGTGCCAGCAGCCAAGAACGGGGAACCTATAGCTACACCTTC,CASSQERGTYSYTF
TRBV19,TRBD1,many,TRBJ1-2,TGTGCCAGTAGTACGAAGACAGGGACCTATGGCTACACCTTC,CASSTKTGTYGYTF
TRBV9,-,many,TRBJ1-1,TGTGCCAGCAGCGTAGGGGTTGGGGGGAACACTGAAGCTTTCTTT,CASSVGVGGNTEAFF
TRBV25-1,-,-,TRBJ1-2,TGTGCCAGCAGCCCGGGACATACTGGAAACACCTTC,CASSPGHTGNTF
TRBV7-8,TRBD1,-,TRBJ2-5,TGTGCCAGCAGCTCGAATGGACAGGCCCAAGAGACCCAGTACTTC,CASSSNGQAQETQYF
TRBV30,TRBD1,few,TRBJ2-7,TGTGCCTGGAGTGTCGACGGGACAGGGTACGAGCAGTACTTC,CAWSVDGTGYEQYF
TRBV2,-,many,TRBJ2-2,TGTGCCAATAGCGAGGGCGGGGAGCTGTTTTTT,CANSEGGELFF
TRBV12-3/TRBV12-4,-,many,TRBJ2-7,TGTGCCAGCAGTCCCCGTCGACAGGTACTTGGGCAGTACTTC,CASSPRRQVLGQYF
TRBV19,-,-,TRBJ2-3,TGTGCCAGTAGTGAACCTAGCGACTACACAGATACGCAGTATTTT,CASSEPSDYTDTQYF
TRBV4-3,TRBD2,-,TRBJ2-5,TGCGCCAGCAGCCAACCCCAACGGGGGGTAGAGACCCAGTACTTC,CASSQPQRGVETQYF
TRBV6-5,TRBD1,many,TRBJ1-2,TGTGCCAGCAGTTCCCACGACAGGGACTATGGCTACACCTTC,CASSSHDRDYGYTF
TRBV10-3,-,once,TRBJ2-5,TGTGCCAGCGGTTCCCAGGACTTC,CASGSQDF
TRBV7-9,-,-,TRBJ1-2,TGTGCCAGCAGCCTCCAGGGAAAGGTTGGAGATGGCTACACCTTC,CASSLQGKVGDGYTF
TRBV10-3,-,many,TRBJ1-3,TGTGCCATTGGCCCGAGGGCTGGAAACACCATATATTTT,CAIGPRAGNTIYF
TRBV20-1,-,-,TRBJ1-3,TGCAGTGCCCCCAACCGACGGAAAACTGGAAACACCATATATTTT,CSAPNRRKTGNTIYF
TRBV12-3/TRBV12-4,-,many,TRBJ1-1,TGTGCCAGCAGTCCTAAGGCTGGGGCTGAAGCTTTCTTT,CASSPKAGAEAFF
TRBV6-6,-,-,TRBJ1-5,TGTGCCAGCTCTAGGGGGGCAGTTCAGCCCCAGCATTTT,CASSRGAVQPQHF
TRBV7-9,TRBD2,-,TRBJ2-7,TGTGCCAGCAGCCGGGCTCCCGGACTAGCGGGAGTGGGGGAGCAGTACTTC,CASSRAPGLAGVGEQYF
TRBV24-1,-,many,TRBJ2-7,TGTGCCACCCAGGGAGCCTACGAGCAGTACTTC,CATQGAYEQYF
TRBV7-6,-,once,TRBJ2-5,TGTGCCAGCAGCTTAGAGGGGGGGGAGTTGGTGACCCAGTACTTC,CASSLEGGELVTQYF
TRBV20-1,-,many,TRBJ2-7,TGCAGTGCTAGAAGTCCCGGCTCCTACGAGCAGTACTTC,CSARSPGSYEQYF
TRBV12-3/TRBV12-4,TRBD1,many,TRBJ1-1,TGTGCCAACCAACAGGGGCTGAACACTGAAGCTTTCTTT,CANQQGLNTEAFF
TRBV7-2,-,many,TRBJ1-2,TGTGCCAGCAGCTTAGATTACAGGGTAAACTATGGCTACACCTTC,CASSLDYRVNYGYTF
TRBV14,-,many,TRBJ2-5,TGTGCCAGCAGCCAGGGTGGGCTACAAGAGACCCAGTACTTC,CASSQGGLQETQYF
TRBV11-2,TRBD2,-,TRBJ2-5,TGTGCCAGCAGCAAGAGCGGGGGGGAGAAAGAGACCCAGTACTTC,CASSKSGGEKETQYF